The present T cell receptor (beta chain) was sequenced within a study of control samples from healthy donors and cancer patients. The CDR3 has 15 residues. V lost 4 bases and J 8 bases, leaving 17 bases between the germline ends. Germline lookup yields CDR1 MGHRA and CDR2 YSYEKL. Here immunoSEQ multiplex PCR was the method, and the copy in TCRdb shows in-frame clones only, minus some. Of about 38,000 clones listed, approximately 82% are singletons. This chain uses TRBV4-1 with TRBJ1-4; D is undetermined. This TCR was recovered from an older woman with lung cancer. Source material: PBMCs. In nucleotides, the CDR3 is TGCGCCAGCAGCCCTGAAACATTACGATGGGAAAAACTGTTTTTT. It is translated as CASSPETLRWEKLFF.